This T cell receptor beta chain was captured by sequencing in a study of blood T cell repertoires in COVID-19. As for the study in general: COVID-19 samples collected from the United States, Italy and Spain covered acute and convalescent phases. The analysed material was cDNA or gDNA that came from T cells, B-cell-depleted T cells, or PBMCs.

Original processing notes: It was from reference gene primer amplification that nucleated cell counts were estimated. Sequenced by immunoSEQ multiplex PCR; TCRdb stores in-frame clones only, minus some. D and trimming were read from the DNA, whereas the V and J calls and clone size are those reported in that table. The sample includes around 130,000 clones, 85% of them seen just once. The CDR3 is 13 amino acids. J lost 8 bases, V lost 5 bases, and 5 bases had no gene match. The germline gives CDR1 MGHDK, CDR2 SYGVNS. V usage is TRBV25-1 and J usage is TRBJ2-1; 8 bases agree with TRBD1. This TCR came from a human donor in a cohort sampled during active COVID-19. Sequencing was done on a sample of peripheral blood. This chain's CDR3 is CASSRQGADEQFF. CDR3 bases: TGTGCCAGCAGTCGGCAGGGGGCCGATGAGCAGTTCTTC.